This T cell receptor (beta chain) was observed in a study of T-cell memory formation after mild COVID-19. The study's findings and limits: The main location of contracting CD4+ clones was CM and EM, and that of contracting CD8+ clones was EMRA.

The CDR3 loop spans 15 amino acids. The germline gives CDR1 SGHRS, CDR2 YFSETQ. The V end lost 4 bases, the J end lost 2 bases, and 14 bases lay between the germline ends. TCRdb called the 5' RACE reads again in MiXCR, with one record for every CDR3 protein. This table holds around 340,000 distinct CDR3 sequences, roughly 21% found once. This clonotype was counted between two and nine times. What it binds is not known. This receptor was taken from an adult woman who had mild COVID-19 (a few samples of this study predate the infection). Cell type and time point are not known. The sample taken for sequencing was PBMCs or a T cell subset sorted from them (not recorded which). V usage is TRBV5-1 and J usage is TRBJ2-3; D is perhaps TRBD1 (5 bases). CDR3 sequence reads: CASSPLGRLTDTQYF. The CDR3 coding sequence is TGCGCCAGCAGCCCACTGGGGCGACTCACAGATACGCAGTATTTT.